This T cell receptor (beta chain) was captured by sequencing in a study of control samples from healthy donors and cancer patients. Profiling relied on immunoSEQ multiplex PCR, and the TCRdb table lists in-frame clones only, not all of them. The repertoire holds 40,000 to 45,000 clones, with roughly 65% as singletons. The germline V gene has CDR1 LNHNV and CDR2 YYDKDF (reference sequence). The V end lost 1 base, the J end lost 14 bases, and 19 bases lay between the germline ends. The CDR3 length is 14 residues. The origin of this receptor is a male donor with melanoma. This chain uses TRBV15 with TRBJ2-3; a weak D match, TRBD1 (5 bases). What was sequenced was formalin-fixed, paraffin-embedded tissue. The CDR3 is CATSRAPLGAPPYF. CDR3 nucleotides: TGTGCCACCAGCAGAGCTCCTTTAGGGGCGCCGCCGTATTTT.